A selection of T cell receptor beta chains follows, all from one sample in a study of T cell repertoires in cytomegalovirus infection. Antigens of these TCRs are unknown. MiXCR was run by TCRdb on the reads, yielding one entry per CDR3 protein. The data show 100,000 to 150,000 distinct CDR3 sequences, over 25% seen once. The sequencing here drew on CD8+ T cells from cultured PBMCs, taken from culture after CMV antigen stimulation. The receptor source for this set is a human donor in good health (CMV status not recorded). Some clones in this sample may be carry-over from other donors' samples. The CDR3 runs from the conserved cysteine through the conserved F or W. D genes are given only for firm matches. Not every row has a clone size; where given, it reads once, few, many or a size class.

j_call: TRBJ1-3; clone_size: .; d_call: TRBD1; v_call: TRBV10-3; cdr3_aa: CAISDTGQALDTIYF; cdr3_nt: TGTGCCATCAGTGATACGGGACAGGCCCTCGACACCATATATTTT
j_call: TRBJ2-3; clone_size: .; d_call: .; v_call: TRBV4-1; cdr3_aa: CASSLRVSTDTQYF; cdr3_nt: TGCGCCAGCAGCCTGAGGGTCAGCACAGATACGCAGTATTTT
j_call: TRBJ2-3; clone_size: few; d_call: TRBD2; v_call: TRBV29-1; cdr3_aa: CSVEGLGTRDTQYF; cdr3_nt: TGCAGCGTTGAAGGGTTGGGGACTAGAGATACGCAGTATTTT
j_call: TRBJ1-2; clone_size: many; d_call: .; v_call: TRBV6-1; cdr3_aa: CASSEGDWGTYGYTF; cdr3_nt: TGTGCCAGCAGTGAAGGGGACTGGGGGACTTATGGCTACACCTTC
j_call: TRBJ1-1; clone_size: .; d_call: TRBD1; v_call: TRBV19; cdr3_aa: CASSMGSGGAWNTEAFF; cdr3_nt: TGTGCCAGTAGTATGGGATCAGGGGGTGCCTGGAACACTGAAGCTTTCTTT
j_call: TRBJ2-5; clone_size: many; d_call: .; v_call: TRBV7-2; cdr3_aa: CASSLVGGAETQYF; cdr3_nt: TGTGCCAGCAGCCTGGTAGGGGGGGCAGAGACCCAGTACTTC
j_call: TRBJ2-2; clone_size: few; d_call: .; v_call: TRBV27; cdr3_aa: CASSQFLDTGELFF; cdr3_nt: TGTGCCAGCAGTCAATTCCTGGACACCGGGGAGCTGTTTTTT
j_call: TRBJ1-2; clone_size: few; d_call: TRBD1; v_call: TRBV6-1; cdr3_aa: CASSQQGLYGYTF; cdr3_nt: TGTGCCAGCAGTCAACAGGGGCTGTATGGCTACACCTTC
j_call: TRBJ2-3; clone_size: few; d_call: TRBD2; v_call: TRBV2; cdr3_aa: CASNLLAGATDTQYF; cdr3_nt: TGTGCCAGCAACTTACTAGCGGGGGCCACAGATACGCAGTATTTT
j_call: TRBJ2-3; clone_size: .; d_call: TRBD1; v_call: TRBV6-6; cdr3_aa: CASSYVILGQESSTDTQYF; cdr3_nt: TGTGCCAGCAGTTACGTCATCCTGGGACAGGAGTCTAGCACAGATACGCAGTATTTT
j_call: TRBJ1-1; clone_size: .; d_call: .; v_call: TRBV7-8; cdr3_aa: CASSLKGAALLGDTEAFF; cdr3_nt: TGTGCCAGCAGCTTGAAAGGGGCAGCGCTGTTAGGGGACACTGAAGCTTTCTTT
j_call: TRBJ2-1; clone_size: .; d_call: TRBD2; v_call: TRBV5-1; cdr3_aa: CATKGGRGDEQFF; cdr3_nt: TGCGCCACCAAGGGGGGGCGGGGGGATGAGCAGTTCTTC
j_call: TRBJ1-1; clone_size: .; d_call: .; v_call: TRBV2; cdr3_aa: CASSFIDRPHTEAFF; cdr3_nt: TGTGCCAGCAGTTTTATAGACAGGCCACACACTGAAGCTTTCTTT
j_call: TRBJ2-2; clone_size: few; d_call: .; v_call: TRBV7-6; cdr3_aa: CASSTSSRTEGNTGELFF; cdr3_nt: TGTGCCAGCAGCACAAGCTCTCGGACAGAGGGAAACACCGGGGAGCTGTTTTTT
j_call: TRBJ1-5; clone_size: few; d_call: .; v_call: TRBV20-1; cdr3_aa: CSARRSEEANQPQHF; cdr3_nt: TGCAGTGCTAGACGCAGTGAGGAGGCCAATCAGCCCCAGCATTTT
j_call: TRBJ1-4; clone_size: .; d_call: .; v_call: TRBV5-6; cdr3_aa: CASSPQGSNEKLFF; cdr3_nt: TGTGCCAGCAGCCCACAGGGATCTAATGAAAAACTGTTTTTT
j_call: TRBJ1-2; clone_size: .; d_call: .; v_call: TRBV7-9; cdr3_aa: CASSFKGMNGYTF; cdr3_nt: TGTGCCAGCAGCTTCAAGGGGATGAATGGCTACACCTTC
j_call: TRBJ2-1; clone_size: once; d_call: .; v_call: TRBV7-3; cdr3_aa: CASSLGTRGEQFF; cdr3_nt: TGTGCCAGCAGCTTAGGAACGCGGGGTGAGCAGTTCTTC
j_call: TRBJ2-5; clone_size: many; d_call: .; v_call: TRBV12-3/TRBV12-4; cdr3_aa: CASSLGGSSYQETQYF; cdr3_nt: TGTGCCAGCAGTTTAGGGGGCTCTTCGTACCAAGAGACCCAGTACTTC
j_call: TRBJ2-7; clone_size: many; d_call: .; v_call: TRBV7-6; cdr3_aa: CASSFRSAATYEQYF; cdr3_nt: TGTGCCAGCAGCTTCCGATCAGCCGCAACCTACGAGCAGTACTTC
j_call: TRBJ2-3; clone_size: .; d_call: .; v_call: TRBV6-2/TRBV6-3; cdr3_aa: CASSYGGRSSDTQYF; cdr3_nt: TGTGCCAGCAGTTATGGGGGTAGATCTTCCGATACGCAGTATTTT
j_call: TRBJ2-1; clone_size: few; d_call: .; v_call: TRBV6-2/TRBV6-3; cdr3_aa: CASKIELASYNEQFF; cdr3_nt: TGTGCCAGCAAGATAGAACTAGCCTCCTACAATGAGCAGTTCTTC
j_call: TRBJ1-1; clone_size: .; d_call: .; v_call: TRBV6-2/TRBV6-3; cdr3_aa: CASNVAVNTEAFF; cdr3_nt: TGTGCCAGCAATGTGGCAGTTAACACTGAAGCTTTCTTT
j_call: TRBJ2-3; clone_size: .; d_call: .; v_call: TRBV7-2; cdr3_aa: CASSFNSYPSTDTQYF; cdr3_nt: TGTGCCAGCAGCTTTAACAGTTACCCTAGCACAGATACGCAGTATTTT
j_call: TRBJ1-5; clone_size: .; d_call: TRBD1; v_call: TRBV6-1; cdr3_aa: CASSERNERDRKFLYSNQPQHF; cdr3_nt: TGTGCCAGCAGTGAACGTAACGAGCGGGACAGGAAATTCCTCTATAGCAATCAGCCCCAGCATTTT
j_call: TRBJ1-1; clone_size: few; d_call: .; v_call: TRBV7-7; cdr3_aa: CASSPPPPGRITEAFF; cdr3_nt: TGTGCTAGCAGCCCCCCCCCTCCGGGGCGCATCACTGAAGCTTTCTTT
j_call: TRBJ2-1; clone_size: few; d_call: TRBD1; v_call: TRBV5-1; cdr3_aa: CASSEGQGIDNEQFF; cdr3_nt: TGCGCCAGCAGCGAGGGACAGGGGATCGACAATGAGCAGTTCTTC
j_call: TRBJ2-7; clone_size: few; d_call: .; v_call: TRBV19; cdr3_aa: CASSSAGTETYEQYF; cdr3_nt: TGTGCCAGTAGTAGCGCCGGGACGGAGACCTACGAGCAGTACTTC
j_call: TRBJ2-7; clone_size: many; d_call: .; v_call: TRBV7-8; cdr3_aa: CASSLALSGYEQYF; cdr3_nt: TGTGCCAGCAGCTTAGCGCTATCGGGGTACGAGCAGTACTTC
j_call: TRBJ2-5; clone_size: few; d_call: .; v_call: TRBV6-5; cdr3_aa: CASSYSARAQETQYF; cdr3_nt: TGTGCCAGCAGTTACTCGGCCAGGGCCCAAGAGACCCAGTACTTC
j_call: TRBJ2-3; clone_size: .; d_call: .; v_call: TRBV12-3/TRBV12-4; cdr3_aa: CASSFITGDTQYF; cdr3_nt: TGTGCCAGCAGTTTCATCACGGGAGATACGCAGTATTTT
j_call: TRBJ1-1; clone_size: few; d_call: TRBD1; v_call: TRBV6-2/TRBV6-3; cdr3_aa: CASNLQGPDRTEAFF; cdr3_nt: TGTGCCAGCAATCTACAGGGGCCGGATAGGACTGAAGCTTTCTTT
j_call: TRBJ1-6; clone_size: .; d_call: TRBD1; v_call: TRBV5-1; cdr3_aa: CASSWGQNSPLHF; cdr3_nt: TGCGCCAGCAGCTGGGGACAGAATTCACCCCTCCACTTT
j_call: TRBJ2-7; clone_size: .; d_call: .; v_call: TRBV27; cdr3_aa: CASRRLMGTYEQYF; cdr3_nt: TGTGCCAGCAGGCGATTGATGGGGACCTACGAGCAGTACTTC
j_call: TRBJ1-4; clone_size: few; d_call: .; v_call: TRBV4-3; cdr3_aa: CASSQEWEPGKLFF; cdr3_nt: TGCGCCAGCAGCCAAGAATGGGAGCCCGGAAAACTGTTTTTT
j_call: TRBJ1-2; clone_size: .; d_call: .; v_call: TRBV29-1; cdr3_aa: CSVEDLDSSGYTF; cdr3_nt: TGCAGCGTTGAAGATCTGGACAGTAGCGGCTACACCTTC
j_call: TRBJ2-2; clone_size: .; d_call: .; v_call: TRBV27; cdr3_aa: CASNQGSGELFF; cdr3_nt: TGTGCCAGCAATCAGGGGTCCGGGGAGCTGTTTTTT
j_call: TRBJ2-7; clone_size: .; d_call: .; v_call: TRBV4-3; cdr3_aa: CASSQDRRQGGSFYEQYF; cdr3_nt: TGCGCCAGCAGCCAAGACCGGCGGCAGGGCGGTTCTTTCTACGAGCAGTACTTC
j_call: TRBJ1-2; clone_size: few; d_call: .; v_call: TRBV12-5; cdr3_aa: CASGLVLDRWNYGYTF; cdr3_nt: TGTGCTAGTGGTTTGGTACTGGACAGATGGAACTATGGCTACACCTTC
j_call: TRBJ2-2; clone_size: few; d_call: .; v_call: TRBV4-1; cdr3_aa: CASSQAWVTGELFF; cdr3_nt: TGCGCCAGCAGCCAAGCTTGGGTTACCGGGGAGCTGTTTTTT
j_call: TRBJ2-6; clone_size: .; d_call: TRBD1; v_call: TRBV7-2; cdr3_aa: CASRQGQGFSGANVLTF; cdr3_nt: TGTGCCAGCAGACAAGGACAGGGCTTTTCTGGGGCCAACGTCCTGACTTTC
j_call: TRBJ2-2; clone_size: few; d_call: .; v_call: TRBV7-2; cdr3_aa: CASSLALASALGELFF; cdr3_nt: TGTGCCAGCAGCTTAGCTCTCGCGTCCGCACTAGGGGAGCTGTTTTTT
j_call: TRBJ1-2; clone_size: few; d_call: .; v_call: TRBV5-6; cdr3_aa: CASSSTEYGYTF; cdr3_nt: TGTGCCAGCAGCTCGACGGAGTATGGCTACACCTTC
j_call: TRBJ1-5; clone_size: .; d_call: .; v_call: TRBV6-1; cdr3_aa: CASSALQPQHF; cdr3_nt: TGTGCCAGCAGTGCCCTGCAGCCCCAGCATTTT
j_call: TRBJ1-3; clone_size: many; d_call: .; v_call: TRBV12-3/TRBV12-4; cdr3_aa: CASSRRTKTSGNTIYF; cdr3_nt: TGTGCCAGCAGTAGAAGGACAAAAACCTCTGGAAACACCATATATTTT
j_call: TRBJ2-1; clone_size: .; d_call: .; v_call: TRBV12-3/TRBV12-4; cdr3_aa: CASSSATTAGIYEQFF; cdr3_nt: TGTGCCAGCAGTTCCGCAACTACTGCGGGTATCTATGAGCAGTTCTTC
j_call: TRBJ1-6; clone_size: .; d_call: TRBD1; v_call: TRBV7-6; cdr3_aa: CASSHGQGKNDSPLHF; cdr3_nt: TGTGCCAGCAGCCACGGACAGGGAAAGAACGATTCACCCCTCCACTTT